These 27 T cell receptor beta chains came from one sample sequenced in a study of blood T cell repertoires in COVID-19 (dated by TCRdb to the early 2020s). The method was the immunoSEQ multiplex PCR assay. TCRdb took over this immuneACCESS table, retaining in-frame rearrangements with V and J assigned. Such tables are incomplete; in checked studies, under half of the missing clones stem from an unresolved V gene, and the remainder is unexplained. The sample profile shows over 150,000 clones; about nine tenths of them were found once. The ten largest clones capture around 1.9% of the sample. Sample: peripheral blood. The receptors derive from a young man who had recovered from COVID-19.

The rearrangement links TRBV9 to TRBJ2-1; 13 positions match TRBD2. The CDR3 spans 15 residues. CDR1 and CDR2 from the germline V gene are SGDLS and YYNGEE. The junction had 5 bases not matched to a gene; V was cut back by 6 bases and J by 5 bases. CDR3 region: CASTPTSGRNNEQFF. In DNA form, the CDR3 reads TGTGCCAGCACCCCGACTAGCGGGAGGAACAATGAGCAGTTCTTC.

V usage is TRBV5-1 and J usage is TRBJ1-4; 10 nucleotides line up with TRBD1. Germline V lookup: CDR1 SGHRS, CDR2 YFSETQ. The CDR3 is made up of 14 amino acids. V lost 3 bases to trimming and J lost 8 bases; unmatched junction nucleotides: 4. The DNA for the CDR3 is TGCGCCAGCAGCTGGACAGGGGGGATGGAAAAACTGTTTTTT. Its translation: CASSWTGGMEKLFF.

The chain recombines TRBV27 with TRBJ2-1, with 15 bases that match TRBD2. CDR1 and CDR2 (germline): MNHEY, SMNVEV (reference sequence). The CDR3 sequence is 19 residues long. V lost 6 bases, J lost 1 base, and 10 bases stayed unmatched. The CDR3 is CASSSAGLAGGLSYNEQFF. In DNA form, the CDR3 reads TGTGCCAGCAGCTCTGCGGGACTAGCGGGAGGATTATCCTACAATGAGCAGTTCTTC.

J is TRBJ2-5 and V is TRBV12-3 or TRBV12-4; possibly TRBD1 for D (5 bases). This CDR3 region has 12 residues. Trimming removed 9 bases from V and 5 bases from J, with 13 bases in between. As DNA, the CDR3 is TGTGCCAGTAGCAGGGCCGGGGAGACCCAGTACTTC. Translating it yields CASSRAGETQYF.

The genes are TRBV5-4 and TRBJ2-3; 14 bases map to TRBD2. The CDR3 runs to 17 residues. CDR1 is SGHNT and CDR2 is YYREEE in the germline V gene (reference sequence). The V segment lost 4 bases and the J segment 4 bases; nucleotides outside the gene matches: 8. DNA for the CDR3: TGTGCCAGCAGCATAGGACTAGCGGGAGGCTTGTCAGATACGCAGTATTTT. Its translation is CASSIGLAGGLSDTQYF.

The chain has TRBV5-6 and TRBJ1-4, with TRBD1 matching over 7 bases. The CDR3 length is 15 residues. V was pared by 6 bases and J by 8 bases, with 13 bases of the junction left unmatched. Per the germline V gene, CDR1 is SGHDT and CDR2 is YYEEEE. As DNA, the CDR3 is TGTGCCAGCATCCGGGCAGGGGGACAAGGCGAAAAACTGTTTTTT. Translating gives CASIRAGGQGEKLFF.

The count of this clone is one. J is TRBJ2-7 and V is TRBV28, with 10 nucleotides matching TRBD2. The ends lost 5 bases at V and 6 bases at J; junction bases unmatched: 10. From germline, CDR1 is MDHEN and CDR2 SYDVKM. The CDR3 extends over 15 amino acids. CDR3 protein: CASSASGRATSEQYF. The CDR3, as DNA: TGTGCCAGCAGTGCGAGCGGGAGGGCCACTTCCGAGCAGTACTTC.

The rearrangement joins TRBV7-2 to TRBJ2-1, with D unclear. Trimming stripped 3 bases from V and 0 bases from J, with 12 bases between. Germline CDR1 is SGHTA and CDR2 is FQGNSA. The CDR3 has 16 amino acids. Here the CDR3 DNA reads TGTGCCAGCAGCTTTAACTACCGTTTCTCCTACAATGAGCAGTTCTTC. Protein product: CASSFNYRFSYNEQFF.

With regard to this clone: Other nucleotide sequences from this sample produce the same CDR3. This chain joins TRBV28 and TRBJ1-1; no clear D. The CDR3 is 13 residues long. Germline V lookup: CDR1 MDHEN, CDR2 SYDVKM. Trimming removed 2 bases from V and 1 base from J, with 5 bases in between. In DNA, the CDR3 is TGTGCCAGCAGTTTAGGCCGGAACACTGAAGCTTTCTTT. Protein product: CASSLGRNTEAFF. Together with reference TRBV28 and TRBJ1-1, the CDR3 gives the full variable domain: DVKVTQSSRYLVKRTGEKVFLECVQDMDHENMFWYRQDPGLGLRLIYFSYDVKMKEKGDIPEGYSVSREKKERFSLILESASTNQTSMYLCASSLGRNTEAFFGQGTRLTVV.

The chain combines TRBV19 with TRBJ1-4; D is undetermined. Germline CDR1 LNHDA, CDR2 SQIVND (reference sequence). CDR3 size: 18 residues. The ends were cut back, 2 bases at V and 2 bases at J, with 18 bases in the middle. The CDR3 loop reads CASSITLSEGGTNEKLFF. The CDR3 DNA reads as TGTGCCAGTAGTATAACCCTTTCGGAGGGTGGTACTAATGAAAAACTGTTTTTT.

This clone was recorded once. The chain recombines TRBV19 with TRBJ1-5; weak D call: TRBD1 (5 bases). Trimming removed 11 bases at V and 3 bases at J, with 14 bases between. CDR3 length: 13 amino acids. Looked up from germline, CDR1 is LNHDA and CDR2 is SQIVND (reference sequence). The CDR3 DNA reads TGTGCCCGCCATCGACAGAACAATCAGCCCCAGCATTTT. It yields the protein CARHRQNNQPQHF.

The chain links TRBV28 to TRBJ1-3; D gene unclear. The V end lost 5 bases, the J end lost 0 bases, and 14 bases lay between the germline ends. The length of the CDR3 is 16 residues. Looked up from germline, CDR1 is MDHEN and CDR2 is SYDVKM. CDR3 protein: CASSGEELGSGNTIYF. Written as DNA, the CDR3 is TGTGCCAGCAGTGGGGAGGAGCTAGGCTCTGGAAACACCATATATTTT.

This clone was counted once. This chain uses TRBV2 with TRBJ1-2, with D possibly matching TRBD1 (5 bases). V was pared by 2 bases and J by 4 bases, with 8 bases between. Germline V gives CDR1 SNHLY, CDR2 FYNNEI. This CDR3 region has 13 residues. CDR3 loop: CASSENRFYGYTF. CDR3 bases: TGTGCCAGCAGTGAAAACAGGTTCTATGGCTACACCTTC.

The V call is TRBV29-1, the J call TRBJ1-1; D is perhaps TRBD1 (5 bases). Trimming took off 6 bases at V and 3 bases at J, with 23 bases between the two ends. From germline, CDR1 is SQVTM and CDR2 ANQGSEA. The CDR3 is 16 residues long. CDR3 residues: CSVPVGEVLGDTEAFF. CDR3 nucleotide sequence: TGCAGCGTCCCGGTCGGGGAGGTGCTAGGGGACACTGAAGCTTTCTTT.

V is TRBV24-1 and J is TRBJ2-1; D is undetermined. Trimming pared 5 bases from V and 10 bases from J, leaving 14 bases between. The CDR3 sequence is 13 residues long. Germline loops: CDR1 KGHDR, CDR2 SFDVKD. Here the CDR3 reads CATSAPQYAEQFF. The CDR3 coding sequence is TGTGCCACCAGTGCCCCCCAATATGCGGAGCAGTTCTTC.

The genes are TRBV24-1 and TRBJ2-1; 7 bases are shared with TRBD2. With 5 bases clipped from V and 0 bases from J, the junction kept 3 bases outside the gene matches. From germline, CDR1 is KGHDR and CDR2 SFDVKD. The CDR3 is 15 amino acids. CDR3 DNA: TGTGCCACCAGTGGGGGCGGGGGCTCCTACAATGAGCAGTTCTTC. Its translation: CATSGGGGSYNEQFF.

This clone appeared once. CDR3 residues: CASSDAGTLTDTQYF. CDR3 in DNA: TGTGCCAGCAGTGATGCCGGGACTCTCACAGATACGCAGTATTTT. This rearrangement joins TRBV9 to TRBJ2-3; D is perhaps TRBD2 (6 bases). The CDR3 has 15 amino acids. Trimming removed 5 bases from V and 2 bases from J, with 15 bases in between. Germline loops: CDR1 SGDLS, CDR2 YYNGEE. Combining the CDR3 with reference TRBV9 and TRBJ2-3 gives the whole variable domain DSGVTQTPKHLITATGQRVTLRCSPRSGDLSVYWYQQSLDQGLQFLIQYYNGEERAKGNILERFSAQQFPDLHSELNLSSLELGDSALYFCASSDAGTLTDTQYFGPGTRLTVL.

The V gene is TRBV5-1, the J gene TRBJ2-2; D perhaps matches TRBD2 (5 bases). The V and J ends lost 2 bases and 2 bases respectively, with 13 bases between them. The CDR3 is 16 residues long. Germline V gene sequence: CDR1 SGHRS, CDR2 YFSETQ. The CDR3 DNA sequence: TGCGCCAGCAGCTTAATGAGGGAATCCAACACCGGGGAGCTGTTTTTT. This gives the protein CASSLMRESNTGELFF.

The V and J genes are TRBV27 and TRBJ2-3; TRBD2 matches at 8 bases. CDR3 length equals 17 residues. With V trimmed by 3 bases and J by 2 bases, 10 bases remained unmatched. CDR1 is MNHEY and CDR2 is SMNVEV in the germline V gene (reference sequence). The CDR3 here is CASSFRMAGGTTDTQYF. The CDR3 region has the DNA TGTGCCAGCAGTTTCCGGATGGCGGGAGGTACCACAGATACGCAGTATTTT.

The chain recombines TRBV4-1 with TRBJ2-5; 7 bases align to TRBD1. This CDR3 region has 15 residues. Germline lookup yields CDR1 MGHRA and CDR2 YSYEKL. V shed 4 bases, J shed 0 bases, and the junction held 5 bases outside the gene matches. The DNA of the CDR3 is TGCGCCAGCAGCCTGGGCAGGGGGTACCAAGAGACCCAGTACTTC. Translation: CASSLGRGYQETQYF.

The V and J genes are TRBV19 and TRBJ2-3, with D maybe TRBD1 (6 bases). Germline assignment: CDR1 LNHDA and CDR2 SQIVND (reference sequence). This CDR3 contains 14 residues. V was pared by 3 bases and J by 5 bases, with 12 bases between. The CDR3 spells CASSIGGFGDTQYF. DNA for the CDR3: TGTGCCAGTAGTATTGGGGGCTTTGGAGATACGCAGTATTTT.

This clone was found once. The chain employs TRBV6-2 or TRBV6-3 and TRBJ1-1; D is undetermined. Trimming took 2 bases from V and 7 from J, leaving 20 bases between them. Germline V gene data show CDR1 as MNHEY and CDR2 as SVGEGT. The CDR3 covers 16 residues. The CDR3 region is CASSYNAFNGDYEAFF. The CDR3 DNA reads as TGTGCCAGCAGTTACAATGCGTTTAACGGTGATTATGAAGCTTTCTTT.

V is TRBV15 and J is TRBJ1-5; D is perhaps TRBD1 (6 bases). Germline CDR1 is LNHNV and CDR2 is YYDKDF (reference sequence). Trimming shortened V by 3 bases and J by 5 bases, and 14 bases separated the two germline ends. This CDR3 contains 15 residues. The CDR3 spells CATSSLDTGYQPQHF. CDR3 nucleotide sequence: TGTGCCACCAGCAGCTTAGATACAGGGTATCAGCCCCAGCATTTT.

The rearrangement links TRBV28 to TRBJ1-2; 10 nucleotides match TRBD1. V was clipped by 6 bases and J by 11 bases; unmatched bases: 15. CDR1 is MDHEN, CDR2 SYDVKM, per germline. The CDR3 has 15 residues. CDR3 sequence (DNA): TGTGCCAGCAGCCCCAGTCCCGGACAGGGGGGAGGGTACACCTTC. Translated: CASSPSPGQGGGYTF.

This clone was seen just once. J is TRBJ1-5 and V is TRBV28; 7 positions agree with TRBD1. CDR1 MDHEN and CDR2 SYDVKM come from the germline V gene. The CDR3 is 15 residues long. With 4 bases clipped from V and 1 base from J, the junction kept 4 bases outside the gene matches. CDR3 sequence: CASSSGQISNQPQHF. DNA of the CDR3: TGTGCCAGCAGTTCGGGACAGATAAGCAATCAGCCCCAGCATTTT.

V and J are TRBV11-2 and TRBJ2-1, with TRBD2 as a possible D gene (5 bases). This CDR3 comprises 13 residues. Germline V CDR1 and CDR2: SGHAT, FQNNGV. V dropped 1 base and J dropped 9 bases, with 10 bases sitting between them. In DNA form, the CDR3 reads TGTGCCAGCAGCTTAGTCCGGGCGGGTGAGCAGTTCTTC. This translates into CASSLVRAGEQFF.

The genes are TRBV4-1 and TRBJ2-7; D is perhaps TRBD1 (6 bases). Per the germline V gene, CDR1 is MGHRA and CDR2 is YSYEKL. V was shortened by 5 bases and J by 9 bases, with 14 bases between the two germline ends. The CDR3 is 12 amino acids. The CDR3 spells CASSTDSLVQYF. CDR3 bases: TGCGCCAGCAGCACGGACAGCCTAGTGCAGTACTTC.